Listed below are T cell receptor beta chains from one sample, sequenced in a study of blood T cell repertoires in COVID-19. Profiling relied on immunoSEQ multiplex PCR, and the TCRdb table lists in-frame clones only, not all of them. Of roughly 70,000 clones in the sample, roughly 90% were seen once. Sequenced material: peripheral blood. Receptors originate from a man between 65 and 79 years old with acute or convalescent COVID-19. CDR3s include the opening cysteine and the closing phenylalanine or tryptophan. A D gene is named only where the DNA matches it firmly. Only some rows state a clone size, as once, few, many or a class for expanded clones.

CDR3 protein: CATSAGTGNRETQYF
CDR3 DNA: TGTGCCACCAGTGCAGGGACAGGGAATCGGGAGACCCAGTACTTC
J gene: TRBJ2-5
V gene: TRBV24-1
D gene: TRBD1
clone size: .

CDR3 protein: CASSLTEQSEAFF
CDR3 DNA: TGTGCCAGCTCACTAACCGAACAGTCTGAAGCTTTCTTT
J gene: TRBJ1-1
V gene: TRBV18
D gene: .
clone size: .

CDR3 protein: CASSYSLTSSSYNSPLHF
CDR3 DNA: TGTGCCAGCAGTTACTCCTTGACTTCAAGCTCCTATAATTCACCCCTCCACTTT
J gene: TRBJ1-6
V gene: TRBV6-2/TRBV6-3
D gene: .
clone size: .

CDR3 protein: CASSSRLDSPLHF
CDR3 DNA: TGTGCCAGCAGCTCGAGACTGGATTCACCCCTCCACTTT
J gene: TRBJ1-6
V gene: TRBV7-8
D gene: .
clone size: .

CDR3 protein: CASGSPGQIYEQYF
CDR3 DNA: TGTGCTAGTGGTTCCCCGGGACAAATATACGAGCAGTACTTC
J gene: TRBJ2-7
V gene: TRBV12-5
D gene: .
clone size: .

CDR3 protein: CASSPGGSSYNEQFF
CDR3 DNA: TGCGCCAGCAGCCCGGGGGGGAGCTCCTACAATGAGCAGTTCTTC
J gene: TRBJ2-1
V gene: TRBV5-1
D gene: TRBD2
clone size: .

CDR3 protein: CASGSGDWSTDTQYF
CDR3 DNA: TGCGCCAGCGGCTCCGGGGACTGGTCCACAGATACGCAGTATTTT
J gene: TRBJ2-3
V gene: TRBV4-1
D gene: .
clone size: .

CDR3 protein: CASSLGADTQYF
CDR3 DNA: TGTGCCAGCAGCTTGGGAGCAGATACGCAGTATTTT
J gene: TRBJ2-3
V gene: TRBV5-4
D gene: .
clone size: .

CDR3 protein: CASSYGRVREKLFF
CDR3 DNA: TGTGCCAGCAGTTATGGCAGGGTGCGTGAAAAACTGTTTTTT
J gene: TRBJ1-4
V gene: TRBV6-6
D gene: .
clone size: .

CDR3 protein: CASSLGTGGYSNQPQHF
CDR3 DNA: TGTGCCAGCAGTTTAGGGACAGGGGGTTATAGCAATCAGCCCCAGCATTTT
J gene: TRBJ1-5
V gene: TRBV28
D gene: TRBD1
clone size: .

CDR3 protein: CASSQLTSGGTYQETQYF
CDR3 DNA: TGCGCCAGCAGTCAATTGACTAGCGGGGGGACGTACCAAGAGACCCAGTACTTC
J gene: TRBJ2-5
V gene: TRBV23-1
D gene: TRBD2
clone size: .

CDR3 protein: CAISESAGEQFF
CDR3 DNA: TGTGCCATCAGTGAGTCGGCGGGAGAGCAGTTCTTC
J gene: TRBJ2-1
V gene: TRBV10-3
D gene: .
clone size: .

CDR3 protein: CASSPTGGPNYGYTF
CDR3 DNA: TGTGCCAGCAGCCCTACAGGGGGCCCTAACTATGGCTACACCTTC
J gene: TRBJ1-2
V gene: TRBV28
D gene: TRBD1
clone size: .

CDR3 protein: CASSIDLIQGEQYF
CDR3 DNA: TGTGCCAGTAGTATAGATCTGATACAGGGCGAGCAGTACTTC
J gene: TRBJ2-7
V gene: TRBV19
D gene: .
clone size: .

CDR3 protein: CASSHHGQGGETQYF
CDR3 DNA: TGTGCCAGCAGTCACCACGGACAGGGAGGAGAGACCCAGTACTTC
J gene: TRBJ2-5
V gene: TRBV7-7
D gene: TRBD1
clone size: once

CDR3 protein: CASSLRGTGQPQHF
CDR3 DNA: TGTGCCAGCAGCCTACGAGGCACGGGGCAGCCCCAGCATTTT
J gene: TRBJ1-5
V gene: TRBV7-2
D gene: .
clone size: few

CDR3 protein: CASSVSEGSSPLHF
CDR3 DNA: TGTGCCAGCAGCGTATCGGAGGGGTCTTCACCCCTCCACTTT
J gene: TRBJ1-6
V gene: TRBV9
D gene: .
clone size: once

CDR3 protein: CASSQGDRGAVRPQHF
CDR3 DNA: TGTGCCAGCAGCCAAGGGGACAGGGGTGCTGTACGGCCCCAGCATTTT
J gene: TRBJ1-5
V gene: TRBV3-1/TRBV3-2
D gene: TRBD1
clone size: .

CDR3 protein: CASSQGGGTDTQYF
CDR3 DNA: TGTGCCAGCAGCCAGGGCGGGGGCACAGATACGCAGTATTTT
J gene: TRBJ2-3
V gene: TRBV3-1/TRBV3-2
D gene: .
clone size: .

CDR3 protein: CASSPERVIANTEAFF
CDR3 DNA: TGTGCCAGCAGCCCGGAGAGGGTCATTGCGAACACTGAAGCTTTCTTT
J gene: TRBJ1-1
V gene: TRBV3-1/TRBV3-2
D gene: .
clone size: .